These 17 T cell receptor beta chains originate from one sample sequenced in a study of T cell clonality in common variable immunodeficiency. TCRdb's copy holds only in-frame clones and misses some; the assay was immunoSEQ multiplex PCR. The specimen gives about 52,000 clones without singletons; the ten biggest hold around 1.8%. The source material was peripheral blood mononuclear cells. These receptors came from a person aged 18 to 70 in good health.

This clone has ten or more counts. The part of the CDR3 DNA that was read is TGTGCCAGCAGCTTAGTAGGGGTGGGAGATACG. Translating it yields CASSLVGVGDT. The whole CDR3 sequence is CASSLVGVGDTQYF. The gene calls are TRBV7-2 and TRBJ2-3, with a tentative D call TRBD1 (5 bases). The DNA ends 3 residues before the CDR3 does, and the rest of the CDR3 is filled in from the germline J gene. This CDR3 has 14 amino acids. Germline V lookup: CDR1 SGHTA, CDR2 FQGNSA. V shed 1 base and J shed 5 bases, with 10 bases lying between them.

In regard to this clone: The DNA ends 3 residues before the CDR3 does, and the rest of the CDR3 is filled in from the germline J gene. This rearrangement joins TRBV6-2 or TRBV6-3 to TRBJ2-2; 8 bases line up with TRBD1. The CDR3 contains 15 residues. Germline V lookup: CDR1 MNHEY, CDR2 SVGEGT. With V trimmed by 8 bases and J by 7 bases, 12 bases remained unmatched. Partial CDR3 DNA: TGTGCCAGCGGTACGCAGGGGGCGATGGACGGGGAG. This encodes CASGTQGAMDGE. The whole CDR3 protein is CASGTQGAMDGELFF.

In its sample, this clone was seen a few times. Given a much more abundant clone one base away, this may be a read error. Coverage ceases 3 residues before the CDR3 finishes, and the germline J gene fills in the end. The rearrangement joins TRBV19 to TRBJ2-7, with 9 bases matching TRBD1. CDR1 LNHDA and CDR2 SQIVND come from the germline V gene (reference sequence). This CDR3 comprises 15 residues. J was trimmed by 6 bases and V by 3 bases; bases with no gene match: 9. This CDR3 reads CASSIPGTGTCEQYF. The CDR3 DNA, read in part, is TGTGCCAGTAGTATCCCCGGGACAGGGACATGCGAG.

The table lists this clone with a few counts. The read stops 3 residues short of the end of the CDR3; the missing end is completed from the germline J gene. The J gene is TRBJ2-1, the V gene TRBV20-1, with 10 bases matching TRBD2. This CDR3 contains 15 residues. In germline, CDR1 is DFQATT, CDR2 SNEGSKA (reference sequence). After removal of 0 bases from V and 9 bases from J, the junction contained 8 bases not matched to a gene. CDR3 DNA (partial): TGCAGTGCTAGAGATCCTAGCGGGAGTGGTGGTGAG. Translation: CSARDPSGSGGE. The CDR3 in its entirety is CSARDPSGSGGEQFF.

This clone was detected a few times. Read data end 3 residues before the CDR3 end; the end is taken from the germline J gene. The J gene is TRBJ1-2, the V gene TRBV11-3, with D uncertain. The CDR3 length is 13 residues. The germline V gene encodes CDR1 SGHNT and CDR2 YENEEA. The CDR3 bases that were read are TGTGCCAGCAGCTTGGAGGTAAACTACGAG. It specifies CASSLEVNYE. The complete CDR3 sequence is CASSLEVNYEYTF.

This clone appeared a few times. The read falls 3 residues short of the CDR3 end, and the missing part is taken from the germline J gene. The V and J genes are TRBV5-1 and TRBJ2-5, with 8 positions matching TRBD2. Germline assignment: CDR1 SGHRS and CDR2 YFSETQ. The CDR3 extends over 16 amino acids. The CDR3 sequence: CASSLRGGLSTDTQYF. Incomplete CDR3 DNA: TGCGCCAGCAGCTTGCGCGGGGGGTTATCCACAGATACC.

This clone appeared many times. Read data end 3 residues before the CDR3 end; the end is taken from the germline J gene. V gene TRBV29-1 combines with J gene TRBJ2-3, with TRBD2 matching over 10 bases. The CDR3 extends over 13 amino acids. CDR1 is SQVTM, CDR2 ANQGSEA, per germline. The V and J ends lost 5 bases and 3 bases, in that order; junction bases with no gene match: 2. CDR3 in amino acids: CSVISGRTDTQYF. CDR3 DNA (partial): TGCAGCGTTATTAGCGGGAGGACAGATACG.

This clone was counted at least ten times. The read ends 3 residues shy of where the CDR3 ends; the end is completed using the germline J gene. The same CDR3 also results from other DNA sequences found in this sample. The V and J genes are TRBV30 and TRBJ1-2; unclear D gene. V shed 3 bases and J shed 5 bases, with 10 bases lying between them. Germline assignment: CDR1 GTSNPN and CDR2 SVGIG (reference sequence). This CDR3 spans 12 amino acids. The sequenced CDR3 bases are TGTGCCTGGAGCCGTACGGGTTATGGC. Its translation: CAWSRTGYG. From start to end, the CDR3 is CAWSRTGYGYTF.

This clone was observed many times. From the germline J gene comes the end of the CDR3, since the read stops 3 residues before it. The chain uses TRBV5-1 and TRBJ2-3; no clear D gene. Trimming took 4 bases from V and 0 from J, leaving 15 bases between them. There are 16 residues in the CDR3. Germline CDR1 SGHRS, CDR2 YFSETQ. The DNA read from the CDR3 is TGCGCCAGCAGCATGGACGGTACCTCTAGCACAGATACG. It yields the protein CASSMDGTSSTDT. The entire CDR3 protein reads CASSMDGTSSTDTQYF.

CDR3 amino acids: CASRMGASHYGYTF. CDR3 bases read: TGCGCCAGCAGAATGGGCGCATCCCACTATGGC. The chain recombines TRBV5-1 with TRBJ1-2; D remains unclear. The read ends 3 residues shy of where the CDR3 ends; the end is completed using the germline J gene. Germline V CDR1 and CDR2: SGHRS, YFSETQ. V was clipped by 5 bases and J by 3 bases, with 14 bases between them. CDR3 length: 14 residues.

This clone was recorded many times. The CDR3 goes on 3 residues after the read ends, and that part is filled in from the germline J gene. The rearrangement links TRBV18 to TRBJ1-2; D remains unclear. Germline values: CDR1 KGHSH, CDR2 LQKENI. The CDR3 consists of 12 residues. Trimming removed 6 bases from V and 3 bases from J, with 8 bases in between. CDR3 DNA (partial): TGTGCCAGCTCTCAGGCCGACTATGGC. Translating it yields CASSQADYG. The whole CDR3 protein is CASSQADYGYTF.

Many counts were recorded for this clone. The CDR3 is cut off 3 residues early in the read; its end comes from the germline J gene. The chain joins TRBV12-3 or TRBV12-4 to TRBJ1-5; 7 nucleotides line up with TRBD1. After removal of 7 bases from V and 3 bases from J, the junction contained 9 bases not matched to a gene. The CDR3 covers 15 residues. The CDR3 DNA, read in part, is TGTGCCAGCACCGACAGGGAGGGGGCCAATCAGCCC. As protein: CASTDREGANQP. The whole CDR3 protein reads CASTDREGANQPQHF.

As regards this clone: Sequencing ends 3 residues short of the CDR3 end; the germline J gene provides the rest. The chain employs TRBV19 and TRBJ1-2; D gene ambiguous. The CDR3 is made up of 12 amino acids. CDR1 LNHDA and CDR2 SQIVND come from the germline V gene (reference sequence). CDR3 DNA (partial): TGTGCCAGTAGTATTCCGGGGTACGAC. Translation: CASSIPGYD. The whole CDR3 reads CASSIPGYDYTF.

This clone showed up many times. The read falls 3 residues short of the CDR3 end, and the missing part is taken from the germline J gene. This rearrangement joins TRBV12-3 or TRBV12-4 to TRBJ1-3, with D perhaps matching TRBD1 (5 bases). The length of the CDR3 is 14 residues. The DNA read from the CDR3 is TGTGCCAGCAGTCCCCGGGACGGGGGGACGGCC. Protein sequence: CASSPRDGGTA. The complete CDR3 sequence is CASSPRDGGTAIYF.

Many counts were recorded for this clone. Read data end 3 residues before the CDR3 end; the end is taken from the germline J gene. This rearrangement joins TRBV19 to TRBJ2-7, with 7 bases fitting TRBD1. This CDR3 comprises 15 residues. Germline trimming cut 0 bases from V and 1 base from J; bases unmatched to any gene: 3. Germline V gene sequence: CDR1 LNHDA, CDR2 SQIVND (reference sequence). The CDR3 DNA, read in part, is TGTGCCAGTAGTATAGACCGGGACAGTTCCTACGAG. This gives the protein CASSIDRDSSYE. The full CDR3 is CASSIDRDSSYEQYF.

This clone was counted many times. The read terminates 3 residues ahead of where the CDR3 ends, so the germline J gene completes it. This chain links TRBV20-1 with TRBJ2-5; D possibly corresponds to TRBD2 (5 bases). The germline CDR1 and CDR2 sequences are DFQATT and SNEGSKA (reference sequence). Trimming left V 6 bases short and J 3 bases short, with 17 bases between. The CDR3 extends over 14 amino acids. The CDR3 DNA, read in part, is TGCAGTGCGGACGAGACTACCATAAAAGAGACC. As protein: CSADETTIKET. The entire CDR3 sequence reads CSADETTIKETQYF.

Worth noting for this clone: At one end the junction does not follow the germline gene, possibly because of a read error. Read coverage stops 3 residues before the CDR3 terminus; the germline J gene supplies the remainder. Other nucleotide sequences from this sample produce the same CDR3. The J gene is TRBJ1-3, the V gene TRBV7-2, with a possible D match to TRBD1 (6 bases). This CDR3 has 14 residues. Looked up from germline, CDR1 is SGHTA and CDR2 is FQGNSA. The CDR3 bases that were read are TGTGCCAGCAGCCCAGACGGCAGGGGAAACACA. It codes for CASSPDGRGNT. The full CDR3 reads CASSPDGRGNTIYF.